This T cell receptor beta chain was sequenced during a study of cytomegalovirus exposure and HLA in healthy donors (dated by TCRdb to the late 2010s). Broadly, across the study: In an earlier analysis of about 560 of the donors, roughly 300 Gb of sequence data and 100 million or so unique TCR beta sequences from roughly 180 million T cells were reported. Four or five DR-DQ haplotypes were handled as single units for association and clustering because linkage in the cohort was strong. A later genetic analysis used genome-wide SNP genotypes for about three fifths of the 666 donors, treating that subset as a discovery cohort. Of the approximately 400 genotyped donors, over 80% were placed in the genetic ancestry cluster associated with self-reported Caucasian donors. Among 350 to 400 genotyped donors of the cohort, an average of about 240,000 unique TCR beta nucleotide sequences were sequenced per donor, about a sixth of them non-productive. The study used immunosequencing to profile the T cell repertoires of several hundred subjects and linked those repertoires to cytomegalovirus serostatus. Typing coverage differed by locus: A, B, C, DRB1 and DQB1 were typed in about 620-640 donors, DQA1 in about 560, DPA1 in 600 to 610, and DPB1 in 400 to 480. To study patterns of TCR occurrence, a later analysis re-analyzed previously published TCR beta repertoires from just over 650 donors and added high-resolution HLA genotyping. Alongside the repertoire data, information on donor age, sex, ethnicity and CMV serostatus was compiled. All discovery cohort repertoires had been generated using a single sequencing platform. The study was designed to test whether signatures of past pathogen exposure could be identified by cataloging public T cell receptors. Around 330 gigabases of sequencing data and 70 million to 100 million unique TCR sequences made up an early release that covered 500 to 650 HLA-typed donors. To decide whether each TCR beta V gene segment behaved as functional or pseudogenic, an earlier analysis of fewer than 750 of the donors relied on high-throughput TCR beta sequencing. High-throughput TCR immunosequencing, statistical association of individual TCRs with disease status, and machine learning were combined to predict cytomegalovirus infection status. Besides the first cohort of roughly 640 subjects, a separate validation cohort made up of roughly 130 different subjects was used. HLA typing covered class I and class II loci at four-digit resolution. In the later analysis, no new phenotypic data were used to find candidate immune exposures; instead, reliance was placed on TCR beta sequences and their occurrence across donors.

General findings and caveats noted by the study authors: The study gave a list of 150 to 200 TCR beta chains associated with cytomegalovirus. It was suggested by the authors that the approach could potentially be generalized to other disease states and immunological phenotypes. The classifier was reported to diagnose cytomegalovirus status with high specificity and sensitivity in both the original and validation cohorts. Because some donors lacked HLA typing at each locus, the association tests relied only on the typed subset. Most TCR sequences were seen in very few donors, while some public TCRs were found in many individuals. When HLA alleles, especially DR and DQ, strongly co-occurred, attributing TCR associations to individual alleles was difficult. A further reported finding was that TCR beta sequences accurately predicted the HLA-A and HLA-B alleles for most subjects in the first cohort. Approximately 16 rarely observed V segments, including chromosome 9 orphons, were excluded from the earlier analysis of several hundred of the donors because counts were too low. A cluster of highly shared sequence variants was judged likely to be a technical artifact of the sequencing pipeline. A later genetic analysis reported fewer N-insertions in productive TCRs among donors in an Asian-associated ancestry cluster than the roughly 700-donor mean. In an earlier analysis of around 500 of the donors, most TCR beta V segments appeared in productive rearrangements about 90% or about 30% of the time, broadly matching IMGT annotations. In a later analysis, several top co-occurrence clusters were reported to appear linked to parvovirus B19, influenza, CMV and Epstein-Barr virus. In a later genetic analysis, a missense DCLRE1C variant was associated with V-gene and J-gene trimming of TCR beta chains, and the association was replicated in an independent cohort. In a later analysis, HLA-associated TCR beta chains were found to be more clonally expanded and to have lower generation probabilities than equally common non-associated chains. Linkage disequilibrium might explain the correlated functional status among segregating V segments, but an unknown experimental factor could not be ruled out. A later analysis found that TCR association rates varied across HLA loci, with DRB1 alleles showing the most associated TCRs and HLA-C alleles the fewest. At a false discovery rate of 0.05, a later analysis linked under 20,000 TCR beta sequences to specific HLA alleles. A few of the identified cytomegalovirus-associated TCR beta chains were confirmed in vitro to be specific for cytomegalovirus antigens. Presence/absence analyses assumed roughly uniform sequencing depth across donors, an assumption that may not hold. CMV serostatus was the only immune exposure information available for the cohort. This cohort had only TCR beta chains sequenced, and the lack of alpha or paired-chain data limited which features could be detected. The 87-base-pair reads could not distinguish some IMGT-functional V segments, including TRBV6-2 and TRBV6-3, so those segments were excluded. In a later analysis, most CMV-associated TCR beta chains were found to appear HLA-restricted, with HLA associations seemingly driven largely by CMV exposure.

The cohort consisted of some 670 healthy bone marrow donors. At the time of sampling, all cohort members were nominally healthy, though unrecorded immune exposures were likely present. The donor tested CMV seropositive and was one of the 289 seropositive cohort members. Every donor gave a peripheral blood sample, and the peripheral blood mononuclear cells from that sample were used for TCR beta sequencing. The Qiagen DNeasy Blood Extraction Kit was used to extract genomic DNA from the blood cell samples. Library preparation employed the immunoSEQ multiplex PCR assay. A mixture of 60 forward primers for TCR Vbeta segments and 13 reverse primers for TCR Jbeta segments was used in the multiplex PCR. The CDR3 region of rearranged TCR beta genes was amplified from genomic DNA by a multiplex PCR assay. The Illumina HiSeq System was used to sequence the amplified TCR beta libraries as 87-base-pair reads. In the paper's pipeline: Across the roughly 670 repertoires, a later analysis counted roughly 84 million unique TCR beta chains, some 11 million of which were shared by at least two donors. To remove PCR and sequencing errors, raw reads were error-corrected and collapsed into unique sequences using a nearest-neighbor algorithm that merged closely related sequences. CDR3 sequences were aligned to IMGT reference sequences to assign V, D and J gene segments. Each retained sequence needed at least a six-nucleotide match to both a V gene segment and a J gene segment. Rearrangements were called productive when the CDR3 lacked stop codons and stayed in frame with V and J; all others were non-productive. Following IMGT convention, CDR3 was defined as the stretch from the second conserved V-encoded cysteine up to the conserved J-encoded phenylalanine. In an earlier analysis of 500 to 650 of the donors, sequences lacking an unambiguous match to a single V gene segment were excluded. An earlier analysis of some 500 of the donors classified V segments as functional when productive rearrangements were above 56.7% and as segregating when the standard deviation between donors was above 5%. A statistical classification framework was developed to diagnose cytomegalovirus status using the catalog of TCR beta chain sequences. In a later analysis, V and J genes were assigned by comparing TCR nucleotide sequences against IMGT/GENE-DB human TR gene sequences. The TCRdist pipeline was used in a later analysis to assign CDR3 sequences and most-parsimonious VDJ recombination scenarios. In a later analysis, each TCR beta chain was defined by its CDR3 amino acid sequence together with its V-gene family, and reads lacking a unique V-gene family were excluded. A later analysis removed roughly 590 highly shared, low-generation-probability nucleotide sequences to deal with suspected cross-contamination and a sequencing artifact. For each public chain, a later analysis derived a clonal expansion index from normalized ranks of inferred template counts within each repertoire. In a later analysis, generation probabilities were computed with a VDJ recombination model fitted to out-of-frame rearrangements, and the resulting probabilities were checked against IGoR. In a later analysis, TCR-TCR, TCR-HLA and TCR-CMV co-occurrence was scored with hypergeometric tests, and a repertoire-size bias correction was applied to TCR pairs. In a later analysis, false discovery rates were estimated by permuting HLA or CMV assignments 20 times. In a later analysis, co-occurring TCRs were grouped using DBSCAN, with TCRdist sequence similarity added in when clustering inside HLA-allele-positive subsets. For co-occurrence clustering, repertoires with fewer than 30,000 or more than 120,000 public chains were excluded, along with five repertoires with anomalous nucleotide sharing. Not all clones reach the TCRdb copy of this immuneACCESS table, which keeps in-frame sequences only. Checked studies attribute under half of the gap to unresolved V genes and leave the rest unexplained. The D gene and trimming were derived from the DNA, and the V and J assignments and clone size from that table. The table for this sample lists some 200,000 clones; roughly 78% of them were counted only once. The top ten clonotypes cover more than 1.5% of the sample.

After removal of 5 bases from V and 1 base from J, the junction retains 6 bases not matched to a gene. CDR1 and CDR2 (SGHVS, FQNEAQ) derive from the germline V gene. From cysteine to phenylalanine, the CDR3 is 15 amino acids long. The kept DNA is CDR3 alone, 45 bases in frame from the first base. This clone was seen once. Its binding antigen is unknown. Base-call qualities are not available, and no considerably larger clone is one nucleotide away. This sequence was found in a girl under 18 in good health and CMV-seropositive. Sample: PBMCs. The rearrangement joined TRBV7-8 to TRBJ2-7; 9 of the junction bases match TRBD1. The CDR3 amino acid sequence is: CASSPGTGRSYEQYF. The DNA reads as follows: TGTGCCAGCAGCCCAGGGACAGGGAGGTCCTACGAGCAGTACTTC. Supplemented by the reference TRBV7-8 and TRBJ2-7 proteins around the CDR3, the complete variable domain is GAGVSQSPRYKVAKRGQDVALRCDPISGHVSLFWYQQALGQGPEFLTYFQNEAQLDKSGLPSDRFFAERPEGSVSTLKIQRTQQEDSAVYLCASSPGTGRSYEQYFGPGTRLTVT.